This record covers a single T cell receptor (beta chain). This record belongs to a study of shared clonotypes between healthy human individuals. Study-level information: The study enrolled a couple of women and three men aged 18 to 49. Each donor contributed plates that comprised three CD4 naive, three CD4 memory, two CD8 naive and one CD8 memory.

In the study's own analysis: With immunoSEQ giving junction-only sequences and no quality scores, filtering differed. Some clones are missing from TCRdb's copy, which holds only in-frame ones; the method was immunoSEQ multiplex PCR. From that table come the V and J calls and clone size; the DNA was used to work out D and trimming. Of about 2 million clones detected, about 95% appear once; the ten largest clones hold 0.1% to 0.15%. From germline, CDR1 is MDHEN and CDR2 SYDVKM. J lost 4 bases, V lost 4 bases, and 11 bases had no gene match. The CDR3 runs to 16 residues. The sample comprised naive CD4+ T cells sorted from blood. Subset meaning: CD45RA+ positively selected. The receptor comes from a man aged 18 to 29 in good health. The chain is built from TRBV28 and TRBJ1-2; 8 bases map to TRBD1. CDR3 bases: TGTGCCAGCAGTTCCCCACTTCTGGGACAGGTCTATGGCTACACCTTC. Translation: CASSSPLLGQVYGYTF.